This T cell receptor (beta chain) was sequenced for a study of preoperative IRX-2 immunotherapy in early breast cancer. Data came from immunoSEQ multiplex PCR; TCRdb stores just in-frame clones and leaves some out. Counted here are about 34,000 clones, more than 90% occurring once; the ten biggest clones make up about 6%. As to treatment: preoperative locoregional IRX-2 cytokine immunotherapy. Patients received preoperative, locoregional IRX-2 cytokine immunotherapy in a phase Ib study. This material was acquired from a patient treated with IRX-2 immunotherapy. The origin of this receptor is a human donor with breast cancer.

CDR3 DNA sequence: TGTGCCAGCTCACCTACACAGGGGGCGTCAGACGAGCAGTACTTC. Residues: CASSPTQGASDEQYF. This chain links TRBV18 with TRBJ2-7; TRBD1 matches 9 bases. Germline trimming cut 3 bases from V and 5 bases from J; bases unmatched to any gene: 8. The germline V gene encodes CDR1 KGHSH and CDR2 LQKENI. This CDR3 spans 15 amino acids.